These 8 T cell receptor beta chains share one sample of origin, sequenced in a study of T cells after yellow fever vaccination (dated by TCRdb to between 2018 and 2020). The library was built by means of 5' RACE. Sequenced using an Illumina HiSeq 2500. TCRdb cleaned the public reads at Q25 with fastp, built clones with MiXCR and kept in-frame beta chains. Each entry merges the rows of one CDR3 protein and shows their most common DNA and genes. Across this sample there are under 550,000 distinct CDR3 sequences, with roughly a fifth seen only once. Around 17% of the sample goes to the ten largest clones. The intended sense of this specimen's treatment or condition label: live attenuated yellow fever vaccine strain. Here the sequenced sample was PBMCs, taken approximately 22 days after the first yellow fever vaccination. Receptor source: a man between 18 and 35 years old who received the YFV17D yellow fever vaccine.

The V gene is TRBV12-3 or TRBV12-4, the J gene TRBJ1-2; 8 nucleotides match TRBD1. Trimming took 6 bases from V and 3 from J; bases not matched to a gene: 9. The CDR3 contains 15 residues. The CDR3 sequence is CASSSGTGAYYGYTF. CDR3 DNA sequence: TGTGCCAGCAGCTCCGGGACAGGAGCGTACTATGGCTACACCTTC.

This clonotype was seen at least ten times. This chain uses TRBV7-9 with TRBJ2-5; D tentatively reads TRBD1 or TRBD2 (5 bases each). CDR3 length: 14 residues. V dropped 5 bases and J dropped 5 bases, with 15 bases sitting between them. Germline values: CDR1 SEHNR, CDR2 FQNEAQ (reference sequence). The CDR3 reads CASSPPQGAETQYF. The CDR3 region has the DNA TGTGCCAGCAGCCCCCCCCAGGGAGCGGAGACCCAGTACTTC.

The sample holds a few counts of this clonotype. The chain combines TRBV7-2 with TRBJ1-1; D is uncertain. The germline gives CDR1 SGHTA, CDR2 FQGNSA. Trimming removed 0 bases from V and 1 base from J, with 9 bases in between. The CDR3 has 15 amino acids. CDR3 sequence: CASSLASHKNTEAFF. The CDR3 coding sequence is TGTGCCAGCAGCTTAGCTAGCCACAAGAACACTGAAGCTTTCTTT.

The chain uses TRBV20-1 and TRBJ2-5; 7 nucleotides agree with TRBD2. Germline CDR1 DFQATT, CDR2 SNEGSKA (reference sequence). The CDR3 runs to 14 residues. The V and J ends lost 1 base and 5 bases, in that order; junction bases with no gene match: 7. The CDR3 DNA is TGCAGTGCTAGAGTAGGCCTAGCGGTGGAGACCCAGTACTTC. As protein: CSARVGLAVETQYF.

The V and J genes are TRBV5-8 and TRBJ2-7, with TRBD1 matching 8 bases. The CDR3 is 14 amino acids. In germline, CDR1 is SGHTS, CDR2 YDEGEE. Germline trimming cut 5 bases from V and 4 bases from J; bases unmatched to any gene: 8. The CDR3 coding sequence is TGTGCCAGCAGTTGGCGGAACAGGGGGTACGAGCAGTACGTC. Its translation: CASSWRNRGYEQYV.

This chain joins TRBV28 and TRBJ2-3, with 11 nucleotides matching TRBD1. CDR1 and CDR2 (germline): MDHEN, SYDVKM. The length of the CDR3 is 17 residues. Unmatched junction bases numbered 12, after V lost 4 bases and J lost 6 bases. The CDR3 DNA is TGTGCCAGCAGTTCAAGGCCATTGGGGGACAGGGGGGATACGCAGTATTTT. Protein: CASSSRPLGDRGDTQYF. Complete variable domain (other parts from reference TRBV28 and TRBJ2-3): DVKVTQSSRYLVKRTGEKVFLECVQDMDHENMFWYRQDPGLGLRLIYFSYDVKMKEKGDIPEGYSVSREKKERFSLILESASTNQTSMYLCASSSRPLGDRGDTQYFGPGTRLTVL.

The gene calls are TRBV9 and TRBJ2-5; no reliable D call. CDR3 length equals 14 residues. The V end was cut by 3 bases, the J end by 9 bases, with 18 bases between. Germline CDR1 SGDLS, CDR2 YYNGEE. The CDR3 nucleotides read TGTGCCAGCAGCGCGTCGGACGTCTTCGCCGCCCAGTACTTC. This codes for CASSASDVFAAQYF.

The chain couples TRBV29-1 to TRBJ2-3; 9 bases are a match to TRBD2. V lost 4 bases and J lost 7; bases outside the gene matches: 9. Germline lookup yields CDR1 SQVTM and CDR2 ANQGSEA. This CDR3 is 14 amino acids long. The CDR3 loop is CSVGEGSGGYTQYF. The CDR3 DNA reads as TGCAGCGTTGGGGAGGGTAGCGGGGGATATACGCAGTATTTT.